Below, 6 T cell receptor beta chains from the same sample are listed, as sequenced in a study of blood T cell repertoires in COVID-19. Profiled with immunoSEQ multiplex PCR; TCRdb holds only in-frame clones, not every one. This sample yields 200,000 to 250,000 clones, of which around 89% are seen a single time; approximately 16% belongs to the top ten. Specimen: PBMCs or T cells enriched from blood (not recorded which). All receptors derive from a man aged 30 to 45 who had been exposed to COVID-19.

The genes are TRBV9 and TRBJ1-2, with TRBD1 matching 7 bases. CDR3 length: 14 amino acids. Unmatched junction bases numbered 10, after V lost 5 bases and J lost 6 bases. Germline V gene data show CDR1 as SGDLS and CDR2 as YYNGEE. CDR3 nucleotide sequence: TGTGCCAGCAGTCAGAAGACAGGGATCAATGGCTACACCTTC. It yields the protein CASSQKTGINGYTF.

This chain connects TRBV6-5 to TRBJ2-5; a weak D match, TRBD1 (5 bases). Germline loops: CDR1 MNHEY, CDR2 SVGAGI. With 2 bases removed from V and 6 bases from J, the gap between germline ends came to 13 bases. The CDR3 totals 14 residues. Here the CDR3 reads CASSYHQGEKTQYF. The CDR3 coding sequence is TGTGCCAGCAGTTACCACCAGGGCGAAAAGACCCAGTACTTC.

The chain recombines TRBV7-9 with TRBJ2-3, with TRBD2 identical over 11 bases. Losses at the gene ends were 5 bases for V and 2 bases for J; bases not matched to a gene: 6. The CDR3 runs to 16 residues. Germline V gene sequence: CDR1 SEHNR, CDR2 FQNEAQ (reference sequence). This chain's CDR3 is CASSPRLAGPTDTQYF. The CDR3 nucleotides read TGTGCCAGCAGCCCCCGACTAGCGGGACCCACAGATACGCAGTATTTT. The variable domain in full, with the rest retrieved from reference TRBV7-9 and TRBJ2-3, is DTGVSQNPRHKITKRGQNVTFRCDPISEHNRLYWYRQTLGQGPEFLTYFQNEAQLEKSRLLSDRFSAERPKGSFSTLEIQRTEQGDSAMYLCASSPRLAGPTDTQYFGPGTRLTVL.

This chain connects TRBV11-3 to TRBJ2-1; D might be TRBD1 (6 bases). The V end was cut by 5 bases, the J end by 8 bases, with 22 bases between. CDR3 length: 16 amino acids. Germline V gene sequence: CDR1 SGHNT, CDR2 YENEEA. Here the CDR3 reads CASSEGGQGWDDEQFF. The DNA for the CDR3 is TGTGCCAGCAGCGAAGGTGGGCAGGGGTGGGACGATGAGCAGTTCTTC.

The chain has TRBV30 and TRBJ1-5; D is unresolved. CDR3 size: 13 residues. Germline V CDR1 and CDR2: GTSNPN, SVGIG (reference sequence). V was shortened by 2 bases and J by 5 bases, with 10 bases between the two germline ends. The CDR3 DNA follows: TGTGCCTGGAGTAGGGCGGGAGATCAGCCCCAGCATTTT. It translates to CAWSRAGDQPQHF.

This clone was seen only once. This chain links TRBV2 with TRBJ2-2, with D maybe TRBD1 (6 bases). The CDR3 totals 16 residues. In germline, CDR1 is SNHLY, CDR2 FYNNEI. V was clipped by 3 bases and J by 6 bases, with 17 bases between them. The CDR3 DNA reads TGTGCCAGCAGTGATTACGGCGGGCCAGGGGCCGGGGAGCTGTTTTTT. Protein: CASSDYGGPGAGELFF.